The rows below give T cell receptor beta chains drawn from one sample of a study of blood T cell repertoires in COVID-19. Profiling relied on immunoSEQ multiplex PCR, and the TCRdb table lists in-frame clones only, not all of them. The data hold under 300,000 clones, with around 90% observed a single time. Material for sequencing was PBMCs or T cells enriched from blood (not recorded which). The receptor source for this set is a woman aged 25-40 years with acute COVID-19. CDR3s include the opening cysteine and the closing phenylalanine or tryptophan. The D gene is left open where the match is weak. A row's size may be missing; if present it is once, few, many or a size class.

abundance,j_gene,v_gene,d_gene,CDR3nt,CDR3aa
-,TRBJ2-5,TRBV7-9,TRBD2,TGTGCCAGCAGCTCCATCGGACTAGCGGGTATAGGAGAGACCCAGTACTTC,CASSSIGLAGIGETQYF
-,TRBJ2-7,TRBV5-1,-,TGCGCCAGCAGCCGTAGCGGAACATACGAGCAGTACTTC,CASSRSGTYEQYF
few,TRBJ2-5,TRBV7-3,-,TGTGCCAGCAGCGCTGCGGGACCGCAAGAGACCCAGTACTTC,CASSAAGPQETQYF
-,TRBJ2-3,TRBV27,TRBD1,TGTGCCAGCAGTTTATGGGGACAGGCTAGCACAGATACGCAGTATTTT,CASSLWGQASTDTQYF
-,TRBJ1-5,TRBV6-5,-,TGTGCCAGCAGTTCCCAGGGTCGGTTTCAGCCCCAGCATTTT,CASSSQGRFQPQHF
-,TRBJ1-1,TRBV7-3,TRBD1,TGTGCCAGCAGCTTAGGGACAGGAGGGGCTTTCTTT,CASSLGTGGAFF
few,TRBJ2-1,TRBV21-1,-,TGTGCCAGCAGCAAAGATGAATGGGGGACTAGGGGTTTGAATGAGCAGTTCTTC,CASSKDEWGTRGLNEQFF
-,TRBJ1-1,TRBV30,-,TGTGCCTGGAGTGTATGGGGGGGCGACCCCCGGGACACTGAAGCTTTCTTT,CAWSVWGGDPRDTEAFF
-,TRBJ2-5,TRBV5-5,-,TGTGCCAGCAGCTTGAGTCCAGGGGACCAAGAGACCCAGTACTTC,CASSLSPGDQETQYF
-,TRBJ1-2,TRBV6-5,TRBD1,TGTGCCAGCGGAAAACAGGGGGGGGGCTATGGCTACACCTTC,CASGKQGGGYGYTF
-,TRBJ2-7,TRBV18,-,TGTGCCAGCTCACCCACAGGACGGGCAGCCTACGAGCAGTACTTC,CASSPTGRAAYEQYF